These T cell receptor beta chains were read from a single sample in a study of blood T cell dynamics during melanoma immunotherapy. Profiling relied on immunoSEQ multiplex PCR, and the TCRdb table lists in-frame clones only, not all of them. The sample has 9,000 to 13,000 clones, about four fifths seen once. Sequenced material: blood, taken from a patient treated with checkpoint blockade. These receptors came from a human donor with melanoma. Both conserved end residues are part of each CDR3. A D gene is named only where the DNA matches it firmly. Size values are once, few and many counts, or a class for expanded clones, and some rows have none.

size,J,D,V,CDR3,DNA
-,TRBJ1-1,-,TRBV7-6,CASSLGLAGTEAFF,TGTGCCAGCAGCTTAGGGTTGGCGGGCACTGAAGCTTTCTTT
-,TRBJ2-2,-,TRBV11-1,CASSLTGELFF,TGTGCCAGCAGCTTAACCGGGGAGCTGTTTTTT
-,TRBJ2-5,-,TRBV5-1,CASSLASETQYF,TGCGCCAGCAGCTTGGCCAGCGAGACCCAGTACTTC
-,TRBJ2-7,TRBD1,TRBV27,CASSLASGGIYEQYF,TGTGCCAGCAGTTTAGCGTCAGGGGGCATTTACGAGCAGTACTTC
-,TRBJ1-2,-,TRBV2,CASRGQTANYGYTF,TGTGCCAGCAGAGGACAAACGGCTAACTATGGCTACACCTTC
-,TRBJ1-4,-,TRBV6-5,CASSFGGNEKLFF,TGTGCCAGCAGTTTCGGGGGTAATGAAAAACTGTTTTTT
few,TRBJ2-5,TRBD2,TRBV6-6,CASTSTAGVEETQYF,TGTGCCAGCACCAGCACAGCGGGAGTTGAAGAGACCCAGTACTTC
-,TRBJ1-1,-,TRBV2,CASGKDGGNTEAFF,TGTGCCAGCGGAAAGGACGGGGGGAACACTGAAGCTTTCTTT
-,TRBJ2-3,-,TRBV7-3,CASSPSGTVGRDTQYF,TGTGCCAGCAGCCCCTCCGGGACGGTGGGCAGAGATACGCAGTATTTT
-,TRBJ1-1,-,TRBV27,CASSPYLGGGNTEAFF,TGTGCCAGCAGTCCCTACCTGGGAGGGGGGAACACTGAAGCTTTCTTT
-,TRBJ2-3,TRBD1,TRBV5-5,CASSRTTGASTDTQYF,TGTGCCAGCAGCCGCACGACAGGGGCTAGCACAGATACGCAGTATTTT